The subject of this entry is one T cell receptor beta chain. What it binds is unknown. The naive CD8 fraction comprised CD45RO-negative cells positively selected for CCR7 and excluded terminally differentiated effector memory CD45RA+ cells. Within Nashville, Tennessee resided all donors, each a Caucasian adult. CDR1 SGHRS and CDR2 YFSETQ come from the germline V gene. There are 14 residues in the CDR3. V was trimmed by 0 bases and J by 3 bases, leaving 10 bases between them. Per the authors' pipeline: Filtering was not the same, since immunoSEQ gave junction-only sequences without quality scores. TCRdb's table, derived via immunoSEQ multiplex PCR, lists solely in-frame clones and lacks some. The DNA was the basis for D and trimming; V, J and clone size are from that table. The sample holds some 1,900,000 clones; approximately 95% are singletons and the top ten take less than 1.5%. The data originate from a study of shared clonotypes between healthy human individuals. Overall study: CD4 naive cells filled three plates per donor, CD4 memory three, CD8 naive two and CD8 memory one. General observations from the study: A handful of donors shared approximately 5% of their naive CD4 clonotypes.

This sequence joins TRBV5-1 and TRBJ2-7; D might be TRBD1 or TRBD2, each matching 5 bases. This TCR derives from a man aged 18-30 years in good health. Sequencing was performed on naive CD8+ T cells sorted from blood. The DNA of the CDR3 is TGCGCCAGCAGCTTGGTCTCGGGGCACTACGAGCAGTACTTC. Protein: CASSLVSGHYEQYF.